Listed here are 30 T cell receptor beta chains from one sample, sequenced in a study of T cell responses to AZD1222 COVID-19 vaccine. Clones were read by immunoSEQ multiplex PCR, and TCRdb kept only the in-frame ones, dropping some. Of around 100,000 clones listed, over 90% are singletons. The sample in question was peripheral blood, obtained on day 0 of AZD1222 vaccination. These TCRs come from an adult in good health.

The chain employs TRBV13 and TRBJ2-5; 11 bases are shared with TRBD2. CDR1 is PRHDT and CDR2 is FYEKMQ in the germline V gene (reference sequence). CDR3 length: 17 residues. J was trimmed by 3 bases and V by 5 bases; bases with no gene match: 11. CDR3 sequence: CASSPFIGTSGKETQYF. The DNA for the CDR3 is TGTGCCAGCAGCCCGTTTATCGGGACTAGCGGCAAAGAGACCCAGTACTTC.

The CDR3 sequence: CASSQDSSGLADTDTQYF. The CDR3 DNA reads as TGTGCCAGCAGCCAAGATTCATCGGGACTAGCGGACACAGATACGCAGTATTTT. V and J are TRBV3-1 (or the pseudogene TRBV3-2) and TRBJ2-3; 11 positions match TRBD2. After removal of 0 bases from V and 2 bases from J, the junction contained 7 bases not matched to a gene. This CDR3 is built from 18 residues. Germline CDR1 and CDR2: LGHDT and YNNKEL (reference sequence).

V usage is TRBV28 and J usage is TRBJ1-1, with D uncertain. V was shortened by 2 bases and J by 4 bases, with 11 bases between the two germline ends. The CDR3 consists of 14 residues. Per germline, CDR1 MDHEN and CDR2 SYDVKM. In DNA form, the CDR3 reads TGTGCCAGCAGTTTAGCTGGATCTCGCACTGAAGCTTTCTTT. It yields the protein CASSLAGSRTEAFF.

This clone was seen once. The chain carries TRBV5-1 and TRBJ2-1, with TRBD1 identical over 9 bases. The CDR3 runs 16 residues. Germline V lookup: CDR1 SGHRS, CDR2 YFSETQ. Trimming removed 4 bases from V and 9 bases from J; junction bases left unmatched: 14. The CDR3 region is CASSRDGTGMGREQFF. The CDR3 bases are TGCGCCAGCAGCAGAGATGGGACAGGGATGGGTCGTGAGCAGTTCTTC.

The gene calls are TRBV5-1 and TRBJ2-7; 8 nucleotides line up with TRBD2. The germline CDR1 and CDR2 sequences are SGHRS and YFSETQ. The ends lost 4 bases at V and 5 bases at J; junction bases unmatched: 11. The CDR3 extends over 15 amino acids. The CDR3 region has the DNA TGCGCCAGCAGCCATAAAGCGGGAGTCCAGCACGAGCAGTACTTC. As protein: CASSHKAGVQHEQYF. Looking up the rest from reference TRBV5-1 and TRBJ2-7 gives the full variable domain: KAGVTQTPRYLIKTRGQQVTLSCSPISGHRSVSWYQQTPGQGLQFLFEYFSETQRNKGNFPGRFSGRQFSNSRSEMNVSTLELGDSALYLCASSHKAGVQHEQYFGPGTRLTVT.

Concerning this clone: Other DNA sequences in the sample encode the same CDR3. The rearrangement joins TRBV28 to TRBJ2-7; D is unclear. CDR1 MDHEN and CDR2 SYDVKM come from the germline V gene. The germline V and J ends were trimmed by 5 bases and 2 bases, with 4 bases remaining between them. The CDR3 consists of 11 residues. Here the CDR3 reads CASSLTYEQYF. The CDR3 nucleotides are TGTGCCAGCAGTCTTACCTACGAGCAGTACTTC.

The rearrangement uses TRBV30 and TRBJ1-5; D is possibly TRBD1 (5 bases). Trimming cost V 2 bases and J 5 bases, with 10 bases left between them. CDR1 is GTSNPN, CDR2 SVGIG, per germline (reference sequence). The CDR3 totals 13 residues. CDR3 residues: CAWSRGLDQPQHF. CDR3 in DNA: TGTGCCTGGAGTAGGGGACTGGATCAGCCCCAGCATTTT. The entire variable domain, with the rest obtained from reference TRBV30 and TRBJ1-5, is as follows: SQTIHQWPATLVQPVGSPLSLECTVEGTSNPNLYWYRQAAGRGLQLLFYSVGIGQISSEVPQNLSASRPQDRQFILSSKKLLLSDSGFYLCAWSRGLDQPQHFGDGTRLSIL.

The chain joins TRBV7-9 to TRBJ1-4; D gene uncertain. V lost 5 bases to trimming and J lost 3 bases, with 13 bases between them. CDR1 SEHNR and CDR2 FQNEAQ come from the germline V gene (reference sequence). The length of the CDR3 is 15 residues. CDR3 coding DNA: TGTGCCAGCAGCCTGGGGAGCATAGCTAATGAAAAACTGTTTTTT. It is translated as CASSLGSIANEKLFF.

The chain links TRBV2 to TRBJ1-2; no reliable D call. Germline-derived CDR1 and CDR2 are SNHLY and FYNNEI. V gave up 3 bases and J gave up 7 bases, with 21 bases separating them. This CDR3 region has 16 residues. The DNA of the CDR3 is TGTGCCAGCAGTGAGTCCTCGCTTTCGGGTGTGACTGGCTACACCTTC. It codes for CASSESSLSGVTGYTF.

This chain uses TRBV28 with TRBJ2-7, with 9 bases aligning to TRBD1. V lost 5 bases and J lost 3; bases outside the gene matches: 5. The CDR3 length is 14 residues. CDR1 is MDHEN and CDR2 is SYDVKM in the germline V gene. CDR3: CASSPRDRVYEQYF. The CDR3 DNA sequence: TGTGCCAGCAGTCCGAGGGACAGGGTCTACGAGCAGTACTTC.

The genes are TRBV5-1 and TRBJ2-1; no definite D call. Trimming removed 0 bases at V and 8 bases at J, with 6 bases between. CDR1 and CDR2 (germline): SGHRS, YFSETQ. This CDR3 has 12 amino acids. CDR3 sequence reads: CASSLAVYEQFF. CDR3 nucleotides: TGCGCCAGCAGCTTGGCCGTCTATGAGCAGTTCTTC. Using reference TRBV5-1 and TRBJ2-1 for the parts outside the CDR3, the full variable domain is KAGVTQTPRYLIKTRGQQVTLSCSPISGHRSVSWYQQTPGQGLQFLFEYFSETQRNKGNFPGRFSGRQFSNSRSEMNVSTLELGDSALYLCASSLAVYEQFFGPGTRLTVL.

This rearrangement joins TRBV29-1 to TRBJ1-2; tentative D call: TRBD1 (6 bases). The germline V and J ends were trimmed by 4 bases and 4 bases, with 13 bases remaining between them. Germline loops: CDR1 SQVTM, CDR2 ANQGSEA. CDR3 length equals 13 residues. The CDR3 is CSVGPTGTYGYTF. The DNA for the CDR3 is TGCAGCGTTGGGCCGACAGGAACCTATGGCTACACCTTC.

A single count supports this clone. The chain carries TRBV19 and TRBJ2-5; 13 nucleotides match TRBD2. The ends lost 9 bases at V and 2 bases at J; junction bases unmatched: 6. This CDR3 is 15 amino acids long. The germline gives CDR1 LNHDA, CDR2 SQIVND (reference sequence). The CDR3 nucleotides are TGTGCCAGCCAGACTAGCGGGAGGTTTCAAGAGACCCAGTACTTC. This codes for CASQTSGRFQETQYF.

The rearrangement uses TRBV6-5 and TRBJ2-7; the match to TRBD1 covers 10 bases. Germline V gene sequence: CDR1 MNHEY, CDR2 SVGAGI. This CDR3 comprises 13 residues. Germline trimming cut 6 bases from V and 2 bases from J; bases unmatched to any gene: 1. As DNA, the CDR3 is TGTGCCAGCAGGGGGACAGGGGCCTACGAGCAGTACTTC. Its protein is CASRGTGAYEQYF.

This clone was detected only once. The chain recombines TRBV4-1 with TRBJ1-2, with 10 bases matching TRBD1. V lost 1 base to trimming and J lost 4 bases; unmatched junction nucleotides: 3. Germline CDR1 and CDR2: MGHRA and YSYEKL. The CDR3 contains 15 residues. The CDR3 protein is CASSQGQGARYGYTF. The CDR3 DNA is TGCGCCAGCAGCCAAGGACAGGGGGCCCGCTATGGCTACACCTTC.

This chain connects TRBV7-9 to TRBJ2-7; 7 nucleotides match TRBD2. The J segment lost 7 bases and the V segment lost 1 base, leaving 7 bases of the junction unmatched. Germline V lookup: CDR1 SEHNR, CDR2 FQNEAQ (reference sequence). CDR3 length: 14 amino acids. The CDR3 nucleotides are TGTGCCAGCAGCTTAGTAGAGGGAGGGCCTGAGCAGTACTTC. This codes for CASSLVEGGPEQYF.

The chain carries TRBV5-6 and TRBJ1-5, with a tentative D call TRBD1 (5 bases). The germline gives CDR1 SGHDT, CDR2 YYEEEE. Trimming cost V 4 bases and J 3 bases, with 11 bases left between them. There are 14 residues in the CDR3. As DNA, the CDR3 is TGTGCCAGCAGCAAGACAGAAAACAATCAGCCCCAGCATTTT. Translated, it gives CASSKTENNQPQHF. Using reference TRBV5-6 and TRBJ1-5 for the parts outside the CDR3, the full variable domain is DAGVTQSPTHLIKTRGQQVTLRCSPKSGHDTVSWYQQALGQGPQFIFQYYEEEERQRGNFPDRFSGHQFPNYSSELNVNALLLGDSALYLCASSKTENNQPQHFGDGTRLSIL.

This rearrangement joins TRBV6-2 or TRBV6-3 to TRBJ2-1; D is undetermined. V gave up 5 bases and J gave up 5 bases, with 16 bases separating them. The CDR3 spans 15 residues. Germline assignment: CDR1 MNHEY and CDR2 SVGEGT. The CDR3 region has the DNA TGTGCCAGCAGTCCGAGCCGGATATTGGACAATGAGCAGTTCTTC. It specifies CASSPSRILDNEQFF.

This chain connects TRBV6-1 to TRBJ1-1; no clear D. Germline CDR1 reads MNHNS; CDR2 reads SASEGT. The CDR3 contains 12 residues. The V and J ends lost 3 bases and 3 bases respectively, with 5 bases between them. CDR3 in amino acids: CASSEPYTEAFF. The CDR3 DNA reads TGTGCCAGCAGTGAGCCATACACTGAAGCTTTCTTT.

The chain uses TRBV4-2 and TRBJ1-1; D not resolved. This CDR3 comprises 13 residues. Germline V lookup: CDR1 LGHNA, CDR2 YNFKEQ. V was shortened by 1 base and J by 0 bases, with 3 bases between the two germline ends. The chain's CDR3 is CASSQGMNTEAFF. The CDR3 nucleotides read TGTGCCAGCAGCCAAGGGATGAACACTGAAGCTTTCTTT.

The chain couples TRBV6-2 or TRBV6-3 to TRBJ2-3; 11 bases are a match to TRBD2. Trimming at V came to 2 bases and at J to 4 bases, leaving 8 bases not matched to a gene. Per germline, CDR1 MNHEY and CDR2 SVGEGT. The CDR3 has 17 amino acids. CDR3 sequence reads: CASSYASLAGGADTQYF. The CDR3, as DNA: TGTGCCAGCAGTTACGCGAGCCTAGCGGGAGGTGCAGATACGCAGTATTTT.

The V call is TRBV20-1, the J call TRBJ2-3; 10 bases map to TRBD1. Germline V gene lookup returns CDR1 DFQATT and CDR2 SNEGSKA (reference sequence). Unmatched junction bases numbered 4, after V lost 3 bases and J lost 1 base. The CDR3 extends over 15 amino acids. CDR3 amino acids: CSASRGTGGTDTQYF. DNA for the CDR3: TGCAGTGCTAGTAGAGGGACAGGGGGCACAGATACGCAGTATTTT.

This chain joins TRBV18 and TRBJ1-2; D unresolved. Between the trimmed V and J ends, which lost 2 bases and 0 bases, there was a span of 10 bases. Germline CDR1 reads KGHSH; CDR2 reads LQKENI. CDR3 length: 15 amino acids. Written as DNA, the CDR3 is TGTGCCAGCTCACCAACCCCGGCATCTAACTATGGCTACACCTTC. As protein: CASSPTPASNYGYTF.

V gene TRBV19 combines with J gene TRBJ1-4; 7 bases line up with TRBD1. Germline CDR1 and CDR2: LNHDA and SQIVND (reference sequence). V dropped 4 bases and J dropped 7; count of bases not matched to a gene: 6. The CDR3 loop spans 14 amino acids. CDR3 sequence: CASSRQGWGEKLFF. CDR3 in DNA: TGTGCCAGTAGTAGACAGGGATGGGGTGAAAAACTGTTTTTT.

This clone came up once. The chain couples TRBV5-5 to TRBJ1-5; TRBD1 aligns across 9 bases. The CDR3 is 14 amino acids. CDR1 and CDR2 (germline): SGHKS, YYEKEE (reference sequence). The J segment lost 2 bases and the V segment lost 5 bases, leaving 2 bases of the junction unmatched. The CDR3 sequence is CASSWTGGNQPQHF. The CDR3 nucleotides read TGTGCCAGCAGTTGGACAGGGGGCAATCAGCCCCAGCATTTT.

The V and J genes are TRBV7-2 and TRBJ1-6; 7 bases are shared with TRBD1. Per germline, CDR1 SGHTA and CDR2 FQGNSA. Germline trimming cut 7 bases from V and 12 bases from J; bases unmatched to any gene: 9. CDR3 length equals 13 residues. The CDR3 reads CASKDRERGPLHF. The CDR3 coding sequence is TGTGCCAGCAAAGACAGGGAACGGGGACCCCTCCACTTT.

The chain combines TRBV5-1 with TRBJ1-2, with TRBD1 identical over 8 bases. Germline lookup yields CDR1 SGHRS and CDR2 YFSETQ. The trim removed 0 bases at V and 8 bases at J, leaving 9 bases unmatched. The CDR3 has 15 amino acids. CDR3 bases: TGCGCCAGCAGCTTGGCACCGGGACAGGCAGGGGGCTACACCTTC. It is translated as CASSLAPGQAGGYTF. The full variable domain, completed using reference TRBV5-1 and TRBJ1-2, is KAGVTQTPRYLIKTRGQQVTLSCSPISGHRSVSWYQQTPGQGLQFLFEYFSETQRNKGNFPGRFSGRQFSNSRSEMNVSTLELGDSALYLCASSLAPGQAGGYTFGSGTRLTVV.

The chain employs TRBV5-1 and TRBJ2-7, with TRBD1 matching over 7 bases. V trimming: 3 bases; J trimming: 0 bases; junction bases outside the gene matches: 0. The CDR3 runs 13 residues. Germline values: CDR1 SGHRS, CDR2 YFSETQ. CDR3 DNA: TGCGCCAGCAGCTGGGACAGCTCCTACGAGCAGTACTTC. Its protein product is CASSWDSSYEQYF. The complete variable domain, with remaining parts taken from reference TRBV5-1 and TRBJ2-7, reads KAGVTQTPRYLIKTRGQQVTLSCSPISGHRSVSWYQQTPGQGLQFLFEYFSETQRNKGNFPGRFSGRQFSNSRSEMNVSTLELGDSALYLCASSWDSSYEQYFGPGTRLTVT.

J is TRBJ2-1 and V is TRBV29-1, with TRBD2 matching over 11 bases. The germline V gene encodes CDR1 SQVTM and CDR2 ANQGSEA. The CDR3 contains 14 residues. J lost 5 bases, V lost 6 bases, and 6 bases had no gene match. For the CDR3, the DNA is TGCAGCGTGAGACCGGGACTAGCGGACAATGAGCAGTTCTTC. Protein sequence: CSVRPGLADNEQFF.

This chain uses TRBV20-1 with TRBJ2-5, with TRBD2 identical over 14 bases. After removal of 5 bases from V and 3 bases from J, the junction contained 8 bases not matched to a gene. Germline CDR1 and CDR2: DFQATT and SNEGSKA (reference sequence). The CDR3 loop spans 16 amino acids. The CDR3 protein is CSARGLAGGLEETQYF. CDR3 bases: TGCAGTGCTCGTGGACTAGCGGGAGGCTTAGAAGAGACCCAGTACTTC.